What follows are 5 T cell receptor beta chains derived from one specimen sequenced in a study of T cell clonality in common variable immunodeficiency. These receptors lack a known antigen. Sequencing used immunoSEQ multiplex PCR; TCRdb keeps in-frame clones, though not all of them. This set yields fewer than 35,000 clones and no singletons; the top ten hold less than 8%. General study results and limits: Common variable immunodeficiency TCR beta sequences reportedly had fewer deletions and N-nucleotide insertions.

Sequencing input: peripheral blood mononuclear cells. These receptors all come from a human donor with common variable immunodeficiency.

Only a few counts were recorded for this clone. The CDR3 end falls 3 residues outside the read, so it is completed with the germline J gene. The chain is built from TRBV18 and TRBJ2-7, with 12 bases lining up with TRBD1. The CDR3 runs 15 residues. Germline trimming cut 6 bases from V and 6 bases from J; bases unmatched to any gene: 9. CDR1 KGHSH and CDR2 LQKENI come from the germline V gene. CDR3 DNA (partial): TGTGCCAGCTCCGGCGGGACAGGGGGCCGTCTCGAG. Translating gives CASSGGTGGRLE. The full CDR3 protein is CASSGGTGGRLEQYF.

This clone was counted at least ten times. The read ends 3 residues before the CDR3 terminus; that terminus is restored from the germline J gene. The V call is TRBV19, the J call TRBJ2-7; D possibly corresponds to TRBD1 (6 bases). The CDR3 extends over 13 amino acids. Germline values: CDR1 LNHDA, CDR2 SQIVND (reference sequence). The germline V and J ends were trimmed by 7 bases and 2 bases, with 12 bases remaining between them. The part of the CDR3 DNA that was read is TGTGCCAGTAAAAATCAGGGGACCTACGAG. Translating it yields CASKNQGTYE. From start to end, the CDR3 is CASKNQGTYEQYF.

This clone was picked up a small number of times. The read halts 3 residues ahead of the CDR3 end, with the missing end drawn from the germline J gene. The genes are TRBV2 and TRBJ2-1, with D possibly matching TRBD1 (6 bases). Trimming stripped 0 bases from V and 6 bases from J, with 6 bases between. The germline gives CDR1 SNHLY, CDR2 FYNNEI. The CDR3 is 13 residues long. Incomplete CDR3 DNA: TGTGCCAGCAGTGAAGCAGGGGGCAATGAG. Its protein is CASSEAGGNE. The whole CDR3 protein reads CASSEAGGNEQFF.

This clone was counted between two and nine times. The read is 3 residues too short to cover the CDR3 end, so that end is filled in from the germline J gene. The chain links TRBV6-1 to TRBJ2-7; no clear D gene. V was pared by 4 bases and J by 6 bases, with 7 bases between. The germline V gene encodes CDR1 MNHNS and CDR2 SASEGT. The CDR3 is made up of 11 amino acids. The CDR3 bases that were read are TGTGCCAGCAGTGCCCCCGGCGAG. Its translation: CASSAPGE. The entire CDR3 reads CASSAPGEQYF.

This clone has ten or more counts. The CDR3 protein is CAWSVPRGREDTQYF. The sequenced part of the CDR3 DNA is TGTGCCTGGAGTGTCCCTAGGGGGCGTGAAGATACG. The chain is built from TRBV30 and TRBJ2-3, with 7 positions matching TRBD1. The sequenced fragment ends 3 residues before the CDR3 boundary, so the rest is inferred from the germline J gene. The V and J ends lost 0 bases and 5 bases, in that order; junction bases with no gene match: 8. The CDR3 consists of 15 residues. The germline CDR1 and CDR2 sequences are GTSNPN and SVGIG (reference sequence).